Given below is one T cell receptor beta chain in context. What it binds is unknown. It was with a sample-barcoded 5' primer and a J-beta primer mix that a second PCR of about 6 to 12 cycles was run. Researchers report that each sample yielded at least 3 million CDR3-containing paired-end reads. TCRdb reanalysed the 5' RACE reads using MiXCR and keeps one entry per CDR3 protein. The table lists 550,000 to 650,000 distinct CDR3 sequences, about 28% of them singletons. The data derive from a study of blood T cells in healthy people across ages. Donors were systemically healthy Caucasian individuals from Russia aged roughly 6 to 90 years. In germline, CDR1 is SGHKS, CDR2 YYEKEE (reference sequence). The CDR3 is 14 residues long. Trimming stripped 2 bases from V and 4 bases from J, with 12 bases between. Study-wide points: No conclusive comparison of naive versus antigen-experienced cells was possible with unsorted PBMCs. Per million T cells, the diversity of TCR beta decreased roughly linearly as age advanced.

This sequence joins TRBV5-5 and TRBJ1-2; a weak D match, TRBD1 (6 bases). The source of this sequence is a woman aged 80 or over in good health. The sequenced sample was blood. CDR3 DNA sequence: TGTGCCAGCAGCTTACAGGGCAGCTTCTATGGCTACACCTTC. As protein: CASSLQGSFYGYTF.